The 21 T cell receptor beta chains presented below share a single source sample, sequenced in a study of T cell responses to AZD1222 COVID-19 vaccine. The table came from immunoSEQ multiplex PCR; TCRdb's copy has only in-frame clones and leaves some out. The table includes roughly 99,000 clones, 75% to 95% detected once. Source: peripheral blood, taken 28 days after the second AZD1222 dose. The source is an adult who received the AZD1222 COVID-19 vaccine.

The chain has TRBV2 and TRBJ1-1, with a tentative D call TRBD1 (6 bases). V lost 4 bases and J lost 10, with 10 bases in between. The CDR3 sequence is 11 residues long. Germline V gene lookup returns CDR1 SNHLY and CDR2 FYNNEI. The CDR3 sequence is CASSVAGAAFF. As DNA, the CDR3 is TGTGCCAGCAGTGTCGCAGGGGCAGCTTTCTTT.

This clone appeared a few times. V gene TRBV6-5 combines with J gene TRBJ1-5; no clear D gene. The germline V gene encodes CDR1 MNHEY and CDR2 SVGAGI. The CDR3 covers 13 residues. V was shortened by 7 bases and J by 6 bases, with 13 bases between the two germline ends. The CDR3 DNA sequence: TGTGCCAGCAAGATGATGGCTGGTCAGCCCCAGCATTTT. Encoded protein: CASKMMAGQPQHF.

The chain employs TRBV5-6 and TRBJ2-3, with D uncertain. V was cut by 5 bases and J by 5 bases, with 15 bases left in between. The CDR3 length is 14 residues. Germline loops: CDR1 SGHDT, CDR2 YYEEEE. The chain's CDR3 is CASSSRPLRDTQYF. The CDR3 DNA is TGTGCCAGCAGTTCCCGGCCCCTACGAGATACGCAGTATTTT. The whole variable domain, remainder taken from reference TRBV5-6 and TRBJ2-3, is DAGVTQSPTHLIKTRGQQVTLRCSPKSGHDTVSWYQQALGQGPQFIFQYYEEEERQRGNFPDRFSGHQFPNYSSELNVNALLLGDSALYLCASSSRPLRDTQYFGPGTRLTVL.

The rearrangement links TRBV5-6 to TRBJ2-2, with TRBD1 matching 10 bases. This CDR3 region has 14 residues. The trim removed 5 bases at V and 4 bases at J, leaving 2 bases unmatched. Germline loops: CDR1 SGHDT, CDR2 YYEEEE. The CDR3 region has the DNA TGTGCCAGCAGTTGGGACAGGGGCACCGGGGAGCTGTTTTTT. It yields the protein CASSWDRGTGELFF.

The J gene is TRBJ1-2, the V gene TRBV9; D gene unclear. The V end was cut by 4 bases, the J end by 4 bases, with 11 bases between. The CDR3 is 13 residues long. CDR1 is SGDLS, CDR2 YYNGEE, per germline. The CDR3 DNA sequence: TGTGCCAGCAGCTATAAAGGGAGCTATGGCTACACCTTC. Amino acids: CASSYKGSYGYTF.

J is TRBJ1-6 and V is TRBV7-9; TRBD1 aligns across 7 bases. This CDR3 is 15 amino acids long. CDR1 SEHNR and CDR2 FQNEAQ come from the germline V gene (reference sequence). The J segment lost 7 bases and the V segment lost 4 bases, leaving 7 bases of the junction unmatched. The CDR3 protein is CASSSTGNPNSPLHF. CDR3 DNA: TGTGCCAGCAGCTCGACAGGGAACCCCAATTCACCCCTCCACTTT.

The sample holds one count of this clone. CDR3 sequence: CASSRQGNTEAFF. CDR3 nucleotides: TGCGCCAGCAGCAGACAGGGGAACACTGAAGCTTTCTTT. The rearrangement links TRBV5-1 to TRBJ1-1; 7 bases are a match to TRBD1. This CDR3 spans 13 amino acids. Germline V lookup: CDR1 SGHRS, CDR2 YFSETQ. Unmatched junction bases numbered 1, after V lost 4 bases and J lost 1 base.

The chain uses TRBV7-8 and TRBJ2-1, with TRBD2 matching 7 bases. Unmatched junction bases numbered 7, after V lost 3 bases and J lost 2 bases. CDR1 SGHVS and CDR2 FQNEAQ come from the germline V gene. This CDR3 region has 16 residues. The CDR3 DNA sequence: TGTGCCAGCAGCTTGCTGGGGCGGGGGACCTACAATGAGCAGTTCTTC. Translated: CASSLLGRGTYNEQFF.

The gene calls are TRBV28 and TRBJ2-6; the match to TRBD1 covers 7 bases. The CDR3 totals 20 residues. V trimming: 3 bases; J trimming: 3 bases; junction bases outside the gene matches: 17. The germline gives CDR1 MDHEN, CDR2 SYDVKM. CDR3 sequence (DNA): TGTGCCAGCAGTTTCAGGTGGAACAGGGGCGTTCCAGGTGGGGCCAACGTCCTGACTTTC. Translating gives CASSFRWNRGVPGGANVLTF.

V gene TRBV7-9 combines with J gene TRBJ1-2; 7 nucleotides align to TRBD1. The CDR3 totals 14 residues. V lost 5 bases to trimming and J lost 4 bases; unmatched junction nucleotides: 7. Looked up from germline, CDR1 is SEHNR and CDR2 is FQNEAQ (reference sequence). CDR3 protein: CASSTPGQFYGYTF. In DNA form, the CDR3 reads TGTGCCAGCAGCACCCCGGGACAGTTCTATGGCTACACCTTC.

The sample holds a few counts of this clone. CDR3 sequence: CASRERGDATNEKLFF. The DNA of the CDR3 is TGTGCCAGCAGGGAAAGGGGGGATGCAACTAATGAAAAACTGTTTTTT. This chain links TRBV6-1 with TRBJ1-4; D possibly corresponds to TRBD1 (6 bases). The CDR3 totals 16 residues. Germline V gene lookup returns CDR1 MNHNS and CDR2 SASEGT. V lost 6 bases, J lost 0 bases, and 14 bases lay in between.

Here the CDR3 reads CASLPGQHLDVAFF. The CDR3 DNA reads TGTGCCAGTCTTCCGGGGCAGCACCTCGACGTGGCTTTCTTT. V usage is TRBV19 and J usage is TRBJ1-1, with D tentatively TRBD1 (5 bases). Deletions cut 8 bases from V and 11 bases from J, with 24 bases between. The CDR3 contains 14 residues. The germline CDR1 and CDR2 sequences are LNHDA and SQIVND (reference sequence).

The chain carries TRBV5-4 and TRBJ1-1, with TRBD1 matching over 7 bases. Germline V CDR1 and CDR2: SGHNT, YYREEE (reference sequence). V was pared by 0 bases and J by 6 bases, with 8 bases of the junction left unmatched. The CDR3 has 15 amino acids. The chain's CDR3 is CASSLGGTVEAEAFF. CDR3 nucleotides: TGTGCCAGCAGCTTGGGCGGGACAGTAGAGGCTGAAGCTTTCTTT.

Remarks on this clone: Different DNA sequences within this sample yield the same CDR3. The genes are TRBV5-6 and TRBJ2-1; D gene unclear. Germline assignment: CDR1 SGHDT and CDR2 YYEEEE. The V end lost 0 bases, the J end lost 4 bases, and 5 bases lay between the germline ends. The CDR3 totals 13 residues. DNA of the CDR3: TGTGCCAGCAGCTTGGGGGGATACAATGAGCAGTTCTTC. Its protein is CASSLGGYNEQFF.

The table lists this clone with a few counts. The rearrangement uses TRBV7-2 and TRBJ2-1, with 13 bases lining up with TRBD2. V dropped 1 base and J dropped 7; count of bases not matched to a gene: 1. Germline assignment: CDR1 SGHTA and CDR2 FQGNSA. The CDR3 loop spans 15 amino acids. Here the CDR3 DNA reads TGTGCCAGCAGCTTAGGGACTAGCGGGAGAAATGAGCAGTTCTTC. It is translated as CASSLGTSGRNEQFF.

The chain carries TRBV5-1 and TRBJ2-7; maybe TRBD2 (6 bases). CDR3 length: 14 amino acids. The V end was cut by 0 bases, the J end by 0 bases, with 7 bases between. CDR1 is SGHRS, CDR2 YFSETQ, per germline. The DNA for the CDR3 is TGCGCCAGCAGCTTGGGGCGGGGCTCCTACGAGCAGTACTTC. Its protein is CASSLGRGSYEQYF.

The gene calls are TRBV27 and TRBJ2-7, with 10 positions matching TRBD2. The germline CDR1 and CDR2 sequences are MNHEY and SMNVEV (reference sequence). The CDR3 is 16 amino acids. The trim removed 0 bases at V and 0 bases at J, leaving 2 bases unmatched. CDR3 DNA: TGTGCCAGCAGTTTATCAACTAGCGGGGCCTCCTACGAGCAGTACTTC. It codes for CASSLSTSGASYEQYF.

The V and J genes are TRBV27 and TRBJ2-1; D not certain. CDR3 size: 16 residues. The germline V and J ends were trimmed by 7 bases and 0 bases, with 16 bases remaining between them. Germline V gene sequence: CDR1 MNHEY, CDR2 SMNVEV (reference sequence). CDR3 in amino acids: CASTRWTDSSYNEQFF. DNA of the CDR3: TGTGCCAGCACCCGGTGGACGGATAGCTCCTACAATGAGCAGTTCTTC.

V is TRBV30 and J is TRBJ1-6; no clear D gene. The V gene's germline CDR1 is GTSNPN and CDR2 SVGIG (reference sequence). V gave up 2 bases and J gave up 0 bases, with 8 bases separating them. The CDR3 runs to 15 residues. CDR3 DNA: TGTGCCTGGAGTCTTTCGAGCTCCTATAATTCACCCCTCCACTTT. Residues: CAWSLSSSYNSPLHF. The full variable domain, its missing parts supplied by reference TRBV30 and TRBJ1-6, is SQTIHQWPATLVQPVGSPLSLECTVEGTSNPNLYWYRQAAGRGLQLLFYSVGIGQISSEVPQNLSASRPQDRQFILSSKKLLLSDSGFYLCAWSLSSSYNSPLHFGNGTRLTVT.

CDR3 protein: CASSVVSGSLTYNEQFF. Here the CDR3 DNA reads TGTGCCAGCAGCGTAGTGTCAGGGTCTCTTACCTACAATGAGCAGTTCTTC. The gene calls are TRBV9 and TRBJ2-1; TRBD1 is a possible D gene (5 bases). This CDR3 has 17 residues. Germline CDR1 is SGDLS and CDR2 is YYNGEE. The ends were cut back, 0 bases at V and 2 bases at J, with 15 bases in the middle.

The J gene is TRBJ1-2, the V gene TRBV27, with 8 bases matching TRBD1. CDR3 length equals 14 residues. The germline CDR1 and CDR2 sequences are MNHEY and SMNVEV (reference sequence). J lost 6 bases, V lost 5 bases, and 8 bases had no gene match. The CDR3 DNA follows: TGTGCCAGCAGTCTTCGGACAGGGCGGGATGGCTACACCTTC. Translating it yields CASSLRTGRDGYTF.